The entry that follows covers one TCR beta chain sequence. This CDR3 contains 13 residues. Germline-derived CDR1 and CDR2 are SEHNR and FQNEAQ (reference sequence). V was shortened by 5 bases and J by 4 bases, with 11 bases between the two germline ends. MiXCR, run by TCRdb on the reads, gives a single entry per CDR3 protein. The sample includes 200,000 or so distinct CDR3 sequences, under 25% seen only once; the top ten take roughly 2.9%. This specimen comes from a study of T cell repertoires in cytomegalovirus infection. The sample consisted of PBMCs. The chain combines TRBV7-9 with TRBJ1-1; unclear D gene. The TCR was taken from a human donor in good health (CMV status not recorded). Some clones in this sample may be carry-over from other donors' samples. CDR3 in amino acids: CASSADMSTEAFF. The DNA of the CDR3 is TGTGCCAGCAGCGCCGACATGAGCACTGAAGCTTTCTTT.